Listed here are 22 T cell receptor beta chains from one sample, sequenced in a study of cytomegalovirus exposure and HLA in healthy donors. The primer mix had 60 Vbeta and 13 Jbeta primers. The data were produced by immunoSEQ multiplex PCR, yet TCRdb's version contains in-frame clones alone and is incomplete. The sample consists of around 130,000 clones, more than 60% of them appearing once. Material for sequencing was PBMCs. These receptors were taken from a man younger than 35 in good health and CMV-seronegative.

This clone occurred a few times. This chain joins TRBV7-9 and TRBJ2-7; D is perhaps TRBD1 (5 bases). Germline assignment: CDR1 SEHNR and CDR2 FQNEAQ (reference sequence). The CDR3 is 13 residues long. V lost 8 bases and J lost 6, with 17 bases in between. CDR3 loop: CASRSPQGGEQYF. CDR3 DNA: TGTGCCAGCCGATCACCCCAGGGTGGCGAGCAGTACTTC.

This clone was detected a few times. V usage is TRBV27 and J usage is TRBJ1-1; D is perhaps TRBD1 (5 bases). Trimming took off 5 bases at V and 6 bases at J, with 13 bases between the two ends. Looked up from germline, CDR1 is MNHEY and CDR2 is SMNVEV (reference sequence). The CDR3 is 13 residues long. This chain's CDR3 is CASSITPTAEAFF. CDR3 DNA: TGTGCCAGCAGTATAACACCGACAGCTGAAGCTTTCTTT.

The chain has TRBV19 and TRBJ1-1; D not resolved. Germline V gene sequence: CDR1 LNHDA, CDR2 SQIVND (reference sequence). This CDR3 has 12 residues. The ends were cut back, 10 bases at V and 0 bases at J, with 9 bases in the middle. The chain's CDR3 is CATGFLNTEAFF. CDR3 in DNA: TGTGCCACAGGCTTCTTGAACACTGAAGCTTTCTTT.

The rearrangement links TRBV5-1 to TRBJ2-3, with a weak D call TRBD2 (5 bases). The CDR3 totals 15 residues. Trimming cost V 5 bases and J 2 bases, with 15 bases left between them. In germline, CDR1 is SGHRS, CDR2 YFSETQ. The CDR3 region is CASSRLDSNTDTQYF. The CDR3 nucleotides are TGCGCCAGCAGTAGGTTGGACTCGAACACAGATACGCAGTATTTT.

For the CDR3, the DNA is TGTGCCAGCAGCCGCGGGGGGGGGAGAGAAGAGCAGTACTTC. It codes for CASSRGGGREEQYF. The chain recombines TRBV13 with TRBJ2-7; 9 bases align to TRBD2. CDR3 length: 14 residues. The germline gives CDR1 PRHDT, CDR2 FYEKMQ (reference sequence). Germline trimming cut 5 bases from V and 7 bases from J; bases unmatched to any gene: 9.

This clone was observed once. V and J are TRBV5-4 and TRBJ1-1; D ambiguous. The CDR3 is 13 amino acids. Germline values: CDR1 SGHNT, CDR2 YYREEE (reference sequence). Trimming left V 2 bases short and J 1 base short, with 6 bases between. In DNA form, the CDR3 reads TGTGCCAGCAGCTTCCGCAGGAACACTGAAGCTTTCTTT. Translating it yields CASSFRRNTEAFF.

The chain couples TRBV7-9 to TRBJ1-2; no definite D call. V lost 2 bases and J lost 3, with 7 bases in between. CDR3 length: 13 amino acids. Germline CDR1 is SEHNR and CDR2 is FQNEAQ (reference sequence). The CDR3 nucleotides read TGTGCCAGCAGCTTAATCCGGGACTATGGCTACACCTTC. Translation: CASSLIRDYGYTF.

This clone was counted between two and nine times. The chain recombines TRBV4-1 with TRBJ2-2, with D perhaps TRBD2 (5 bases). This CDR3 has 17 amino acids. Deletions cut 3 bases from V and 2 bases from J, with 16 bases between. CDR1 and CDR2 from the germline V gene are MGHRA and YSYEKL. The CDR3, as DNA: TGCGCCAGCAGCCAGAGAGGAGCTAGCAGCAACACCGGGGAGCTGTTTTTT. It specifies CASSQRGASSNTGELFF.

This clone occurred a few times. The rearrangement joins TRBV7-2 to TRBJ2-3, with unresolved D. Germline loops: CDR1 SGHTA, CDR2 FQGNSA. The germline V and J ends were trimmed by 4 bases and 2 bases, with 13 bases remaining between them. The CDR3 has 15 amino acids. The CDR3 coding sequence is TGTGCCAGCAGCTCCCTGGTATCCTACACAGATACGCAGTATTTT. Encoded protein: CASSSLVSYTDTQYF.

The rearrangement joins TRBV4-3 to TRBJ1-2; D call uncertain. The germline gives CDR1 LGHNA, CDR2 YSLEER. The CDR3 contains 14 residues. Trimming left V 0 bases short and J 8 bases short, with 13 bases between. The CDR3 spells CASSQDMTWVGYTF. The DNA for the CDR3 is TGCGCCAGCAGCCAAGATATGACTTGGGTAGGCTACACCTTC.

DNA of the CDR3: TGTGCCAGCAGCGCGCTGGCCAGGGGTAGGACTCAAAAACTGTTTTTT. Its protein product is CASSALARGRTQKLFF. The chain joins TRBV7-9 to TRBJ1-4; maybe TRBD1 (6 bases). Trimming took off 5 bases at V and 9 bases at J, with 22 bases between the two ends. The CDR3 loop spans 16 amino acids. CDR1 is SEHNR and CDR2 is FQNEAQ in the germline V gene (reference sequence).

This sequence joins TRBV7-8 and TRBJ1-5, with D possibly matching TRBD1 (6 bases). Germline V gene sequence: CDR1 SGHVS, CDR2 FQNEAQ. Deletions cut 1 base from V and 0 bases from J, with 16 bases between. The CDR3 is 18 amino acids. This chain's CDR3 is CASSLVGRGDHSNQPQHF. CDR3 DNA: TGTGCCAGCAGCTTAGTTGGCAGGGGCGACCATAGCAATCAGCCCCAGCATTTT.

The gene calls are TRBV9 and TRBJ2-7; 7 bases map to TRBD1. V dropped 5 bases and J dropped 2; count of bases not matched to a gene: 4. The CDR3 has 13 amino acids. Germline V CDR1 and CDR2: SGDLS, YYNGEE. In nucleotides, the CDR3 is TGTGCCAGCAGTACAGGGGCCGCCTACGAGCAGTACTTC. Its translation is CASSTGAAYEQYF.

This rearrangement joins TRBV28 to TRBJ2-5; 10 bases fit TRBD1. This CDR3 comprises 14 residues. J gave up 3 bases and V 8 bases, and 6 bases lay outside the gene matches. Germline V CDR1 and CDR2: MDHEN, SYDVKM. CDR3 in amino acids: CASCLGTGEETQYF. CDR3 nucleotide sequence: TGTGCCAGCTGTCTCGGGACAGGGGAAGAGACCCAGTACTTC.

This clone was seen a handful of times. The sample carries other DNA sequences with the same CDR3. The chain uses TRBV5-1 and TRBJ1-1; D call uncertain. Per germline, CDR1 SGHRS and CDR2 YFSETQ. This CDR3 region has 13 residues. The V gene lost 4 bases and the J gene lost 1 base, with 8 bases spanning the gap. CDR3 coding DNA: TGCGCCAGCAGCCTTAATAAGAACACTGAAGCTTTCTTT. Encoded protein: CASSLNKNTEAFF.

This clone has more than one count but fewer than ten. CDR3 coding DNA: TGTGCCAGCAGTTTAGGGAGTGGAAATCAGCCCCAGCATTTT. It yields the protein CASSLGSGNQPQHF. This sequence joins TRBV28 and TRBJ1-5; D uncertain. V was trimmed by 2 bases and J by 4 bases, leaving 9 bases between them. CDR3 length: 14 residues. Looked up from germline, CDR1 is MDHEN and CDR2 is SYDVKM.

The V and J genes are TRBV13 and TRBJ1-1; D perhaps matches TRBD1 (5 bases). Germline CDR1 is PRHDT and CDR2 is FYEKMQ (reference sequence). V was clipped by 5 bases and J by 9 bases, with 16 bases between them. This CDR3 region has 13 residues. The CDR3 region is CASSQTVTLKAFF. CDR3 DNA: TGTGCCAGCAGCCAGACAGTTACACTTAAAGCTTTCTTT.

For the CDR3, the DNA is TGTGCCAGCAGTGAAGGACACTTATACGAGCAGTACTTC. Its translation: CASSEGHLYEQYF. This sequence joins TRBV25-1 and TRBJ2-7; a possible D gene is TRBD1 (5 bases). The CDR3 loop spans 13 amino acids. The germline V and J ends were trimmed by 2 bases and 4 bases, with 9 bases remaining between them. Germline CDR1 and CDR2: MGHDK and SYGVNS.

This clone was observed a few times. The chain joins TRBV5-6 to TRBJ2-2, with D perhaps matching TRBD2 (5 bases). CDR3 size: 15 residues. The V gene's germline CDR1 is SGHDT and CDR2 YYEEEE. The germline V and J ends were trimmed by 4 bases and 1 base, with 11 bases remaining between them. Written as DNA, the CDR3 is TGTGCCAGCAGCCCCAGGAGGCTGAACACCGGGGAGCTGTTTTTT. Protein sequence: CASSPRRLNTGELFF. The full variable domain, in which reference TRBV5-6 and TRBJ2-2 provide the parts outside the CDR3, is DAGVTQSPTHLIKTRGQQVTLRCSPKSGHDTVSWYQQALGQGPQFIFQYYEEEERQRGNFPDRFSGHQFPNYSSELNVNALLLGDSALYLCASSPRRLNTGELFFGEGSRLTVL.

The V call is TRBV28, the J call TRBJ1-1; 7 nucleotides agree with TRBD1. This CDR3 has 20 amino acids. Germline-derived CDR1 and CDR2 are MDHEN and SYDVKM. The junction had 27 bases not matched to a gene; V was cut back by 2 bases and J by 9 bases. The CDR3, as DNA: TGTGCCAGCAGTTTACCGCAGATTAAGGGACAGTTGGGTTCGCGGGGAAAAGCTTTCTTT. It is translated as CASSLPQIKGQLGSRGKAFF.

V usage is TRBV5-1 and J usage is TRBJ2-7; 7 bases map to TRBD1. Germline assignment: CDR1 SGHRS and CDR2 YFSETQ. CDR3 length: 16 amino acids. V was pared by 4 bases and J by 3 bases, with 13 bases of the junction left unmatched. CDR3 residues: CASSPRDLTGSYEQYF. The CDR3 nucleotides are TGCGCCAGCAGCCCCCGGGACCTGACAGGGAGCTACGAGCAGTACTTC.

V gene TRBV28 combines with J gene TRBJ2-7; TRBD1 aligns across 10 bases. The CDR3 spans 15 residues. Germline CDR1 MDHEN, CDR2 SYDVKM. The V segment lost 4 bases and the J segment 6 bases; nucleotides outside the gene matches: 9. CDR3 in DNA: TGTGCCAGCAGTTCACCTAGGGACAGGGGCTTCGAGCAGTACTTC. It specifies CASSSPRDRGFEQYF.